This record looks at one TCR beta chain sequence and its context. The antigen is unknown. The data were taken from a study of immune evolution from preneoplasia to lung adenocarcinoma. Findings of the study overall: Clonality was highest in normal lung, lower in later-stage lesions apparently.

Trimming stripped 5 bases from V and 4 bases from J, with 15 bases between. Germline CDR1 is SQVTM and CDR2 is ANQGSEA. The CDR3 has 14 residues. Assay: immunoSEQ multiplex PCR; the TCRdb copy retains only in-frame clones and omits some. The table lists over 30,000 clones, 74% of them singletons, with 6% to 7% in the top ten. The V gene is TRBV29-1, the J gene TRBJ2-1; D remains ambiguous. The source of this sequence is a person in their 60s with lung adenocarcinoma. Specimen: FFPE invasive lung adenocarcinoma tissue. CDR3 sequence: CSVSFPPTYNEQFF. CDR3 nucleotides: TGCAGCGTTTCTTTTCCCCCAACTTACAATGAGCAGTTCTTC.